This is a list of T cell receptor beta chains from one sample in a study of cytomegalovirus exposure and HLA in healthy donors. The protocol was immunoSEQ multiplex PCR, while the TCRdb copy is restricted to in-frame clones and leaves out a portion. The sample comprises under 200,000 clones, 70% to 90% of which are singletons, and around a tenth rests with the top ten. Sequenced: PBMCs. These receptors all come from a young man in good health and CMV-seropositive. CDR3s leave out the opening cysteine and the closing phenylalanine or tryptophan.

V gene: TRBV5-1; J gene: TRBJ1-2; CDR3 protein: ASSSSPGGHGYT
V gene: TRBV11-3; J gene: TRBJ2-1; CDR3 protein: ASSFGGDRGFYEQF
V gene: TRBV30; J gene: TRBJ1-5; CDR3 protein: AWNTGTDTNQPQH
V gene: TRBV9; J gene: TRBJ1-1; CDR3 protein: ASSPTTGTSNAF
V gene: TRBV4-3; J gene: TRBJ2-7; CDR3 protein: ASSQDSGIYEQY
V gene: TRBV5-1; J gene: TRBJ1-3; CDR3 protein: ASSLTGDRRNTIY
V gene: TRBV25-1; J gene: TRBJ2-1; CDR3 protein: ASTYSGLGVSSYNEQF
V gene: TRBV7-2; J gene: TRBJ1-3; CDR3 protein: ASSLFQGRVGSGNTIY
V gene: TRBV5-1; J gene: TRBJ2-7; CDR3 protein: ASGYRGSYEQY
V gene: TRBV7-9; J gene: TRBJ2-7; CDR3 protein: ASSLATRIYEQY